These 4 T cell receptor beta chains originate from one sample sequenced in a study of T cell responses to AZD1222 COVID-19 vaccine. The repertoire was sequenced with immunoSEQ multiplex PCR; TCRdb's copy has only in-frame clones and lacks some. The sample records some 84,000 clones, over 75% being singletons. Sample: peripheral blood, taken 28 days after the second AZD1222 dose. The receptors derive from an adult who received the AZD1222 COVID-19 vaccine.

V is TRBV24-1 and J is TRBJ2-1; D may be TRBD1 (6 bases). V was clipped by 4 bases and J by 1 base, with 19 bases between them. This CDR3 region has 18 residues. Germline V gives CDR1 KGHDR, CDR2 SFDVKD. As DNA, the CDR3 is TGTGCCACCAGTGACAATACCGGGACATATATATCCTACAATGAGCAGTTCTTC. It encodes CATSDNTGTYISYNEQFF.

V usage is TRBV5-4 and J usage is TRBJ2-3; D call uncertain. Germline CDR1 reads SGHNT; CDR2 reads YYREEE (reference sequence). V shed 2 bases and J shed 1 base, with 5 bases lying between them. The CDR3 contains 13 residues. The CDR3 coding sequence is TGTGCCAGCAGCTTTCAGGGCACAGATACGCAGTATTTT. This translates into CASSFQGTDTQYF. Drawing the rest from reference TRBV5-4 and TRBJ2-3, the complete variable domain is ETGVTQSPTHLIKTRGQQVTLRCSSQSGHNTVSWYQQALGQGPQFIFQYYREEENGRGNFPPRFSGLQFPNYSSELNVNALELDDSALYLCASSFQGTDTQYFGPGTRLTVL.

The chain combines TRBV4-3 with TRBJ2-1; D possibly matches TRBD1 or TRBD2 (5 bases each). Germline V gene lookup returns CDR1 LGHNA and CDR2 YSLEER. Trimming took off 1 base at V and 8 bases at J, with 12 bases between the two ends. This CDR3 has 14 residues. The CDR3 sequence: CASSQGGRGDEQFF. CDR3 DNA: TGCGCCAGCAGCCAAGGGGGACGCGGTGATGAGCAGTTCTTC.

The chain combines TRBV7-8 with TRBJ2-3; 12 bases are a match to TRBD2. This CDR3 contains 18 residues. V shed 4 bases, J shed 6 bases, and the junction held 14 bases outside the gene matches. CDR1 is SGHVS and CDR2 is FQNEAQ in the germline V gene. CDR3 nucleotide sequence: TGTGCCAGCAGCTCCCCCAACGGACTAGCGGGGCCAATGGATACGCAGTATTTT. It codes for CASSSPNGLAGPMDTQYF.